The 9 T cell receptor beta chains presented below share a single source sample, sequenced in a study of blood T cell repertoires in COVID-19. Repertoires were generated with immunoSEQ multiplex PCR, while TCRdb's copy carries only in-frame clones and drops some. The top ten clones hold over 15% of a sample with 150,000 to 200,000 clones, around 85% of them seen once. Sequenced material: peripheral blood. These receptor sequences come from a person between 65 and 79 years old with COVID-19, enrolled during active disease.

The chain is built from TRBV27 and TRBJ2-2; TRBD1 is a possible D gene (5 bases). CDR3 size: 14 residues. Germline V gene lookup returns CDR1 MNHEY and CDR2 SMNVEV (reference sequence). V was trimmed by 2 bases and J by 3 bases, leaving 7 bases between them. The CDR3 region has the DNA TGTGCCAGCAGTTTACGGACATACACCGGGGAGCTGTTTTTT. Amino acids: CASSLRTYTGELFF.

This clone was observed a handful of times. This sequence joins TRBV6-4 and TRBJ1-6, with 7 bases identical to TRBD1. The germline gives CDR1 MRHNA, CDR2 SNTAGT. J gave up 9 bases and V 2 bases, and 4 bases lay outside the gene matches. The CDR3 is 14 residues long. CDR3 in DNA: TGTGCCAGCAGTGACACAAACAGGGGTTCACCCCTCCACTTT. It translates to CASSDTNRGSPLHF.

V usage is TRBV12-3 or TRBV12-4 and J usage is TRBJ2-7; a weak D match, TRBD2 (5 bases). The CDR3 is made up of 13 amino acids. The V end was cut by 6 bases, the J end by 4 bases, with 13 bases between. Here the CDR3 reads CASSIPGLYEQYF. CDR3 in DNA: TGTGCCAGCAGCATCCCGGGGTTATACGAGCAGTACTTC.

The rearrangement joins TRBV20-1 to TRBJ1-1; no definite D call. The CDR3 is 15 amino acids. The V end was cut by 3 bases, the J end by 1 base, with 15 bases between. CDR1 is DFQATT, CDR2 SNEGSKA, per germline (reference sequence). The CDR3: CSASIAARANTEAFF. In DNA form, the CDR3 reads TGCAGTGCTAGTATTGCGGCCAGAGCGAACACTGAAGCTTTCTTT.

This chain connects TRBV7-2 to TRBJ2-7; D gene unclear. CDR1 and CDR2 from the germline V gene are SGHTA and FQGNSA. With 3 bases removed from V and 0 bases from J, the gap between germline ends came to 6 bases. The CDR3 runs 13 residues. The CDR3 DNA follows: TGTGCCAGCAGCTTCCTAGGCTCCTACGAGCAGTACTTC. Protein sequence: CASSFLGSYEQYF.

V is TRBV10-3 and J is TRBJ1-1, with 10 bases that match TRBD1. With 8 bases clipped from V and 1 base from J, the junction kept 7 bases outside the gene matches. The CDR3 is 15 residues long. In germline, CDR1 is ENHRY, CDR2 SYGVKD. CDR3 amino acids: CAIRGTGATNTEAFF. The CDR3 coding sequence is TGTGCCATCCGAGGGACAGGGGCGACGAACACTGAAGCTTTCTTT.

The J gene is TRBJ1-4, the V gene TRBV3-1 (or the pseudogene TRBV3-2); 7 bases are a match to TRBD1. Germline CDR1 reads LGHDT; CDR2 reads YNNKEL (reference sequence). The ends lost 1 base at V and 3 bases at J; junction bases unmatched: 2. There are 15 residues in the CDR3. CDR3 nucleotides: TGTGCCAGCAGCCAAGCCGGGACAGCTAATGAAAAACTGTTTTTT. Its protein is CASSQAGTANEKLFF.

The chain links TRBV6-2 or TRBV6-3 to TRBJ1-6; D unclear. Trimming took 2 bases from V and 5 from J, leaving 7 bases between them. The CDR3 has 14 amino acids. Germline V gives CDR1 MNHEY, CDR2 SVGEGT. The CDR3 reads CASSYEGHNSPLHF. CDR3 nucleotide sequence: TGTGCCAGCAGTTACGAGGGCCATAATTCACCCCTCCACTTT.

This clone was recorded only once. V is TRBV3-1 (or the pseudogene TRBV3-2) and J is TRBJ1-2; 8 bases align to TRBD1. The germline CDR1 and CDR2 sequences are LGHDT and YNNKEL (reference sequence). V lost 0 bases, J lost 4 bases, and 7 bases stayed unmatched. This CDR3 spans 16 amino acids. The CDR3 bases are TGTGCCAGCAGCCAAGATGGGTTAACAGGGGGCTATGGCTACACCTTC. Residues: CASSQDGLTGGYGYTF.